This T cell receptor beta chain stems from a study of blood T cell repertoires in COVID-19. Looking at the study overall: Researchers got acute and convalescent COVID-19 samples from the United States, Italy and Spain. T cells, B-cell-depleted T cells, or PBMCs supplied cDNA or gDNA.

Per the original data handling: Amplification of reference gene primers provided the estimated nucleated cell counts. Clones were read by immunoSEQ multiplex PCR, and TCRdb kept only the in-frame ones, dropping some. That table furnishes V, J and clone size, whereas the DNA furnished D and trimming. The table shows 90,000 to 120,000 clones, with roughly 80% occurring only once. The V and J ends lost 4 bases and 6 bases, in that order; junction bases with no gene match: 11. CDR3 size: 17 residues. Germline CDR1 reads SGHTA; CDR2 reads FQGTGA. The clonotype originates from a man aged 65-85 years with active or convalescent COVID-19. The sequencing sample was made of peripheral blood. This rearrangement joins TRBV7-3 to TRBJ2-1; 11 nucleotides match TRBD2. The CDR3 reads CASSSQVGLADRNEQFF. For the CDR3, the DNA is TGTGCCAGCAGCTCCCAAGTGGGACTAGCGGACCGCAATGAGCAGTTCTTC.